This note documents a single T cell receptor beta chain sequence. V was clipped by 0 bases and J by 7 bases, with 13 bases between them. CDR1 is GTSNPN and CDR2 is SVGIG in the germline V gene (reference sequence). CDR3 length: 14 residues. This entry belongs to a study of control samples from healthy donors and cancer patients. Generated by immunoSEQ multiplex PCR, the TCRdb table keeps only in-frame clones and is missing some. The profile shows some 130,000 clones, approximately 92% of them singletons. Material: blood. This clonotype was obtained from a man younger than 45 in good health. The J gene is TRBJ2-1, the V gene TRBV30; D possibly corresponds to TRBD2 (5 bases). CDR3 bases: TGTGCCTGGAGTGTACTGGGAGAATGGAATGAGCAGTTCTTC. Protein sequence: CAWSVLGEWNEQFF.